This is a list of T cell receptor beta chains from one sample in a study of T cells in Graves' hyperthyroidism and ophthalmopathy. TCRdb passed the multiplex PCR reads through MiXCR, listing each CDR3 protein once. The sample has around 600,000 distinct CDR3 sequences, 14% seen once. Sequenced material: blood. The receptors shown here come from a woman aged 18-30 years with Graves' ophthalmopathy. Each CDR3 is given with its conserved first and last residue. The D gene is left open where the match is weak. For some rows the clone size is stated as once, few or many, or as a class when expanded; others skip it.

>TRBD1|TRBV9|TRBJ2-7|many
CASSVSGGVGQGAGEQYF
TGTGCCAGCAGCGTAAGCGGGGGTGTGGGACAGGGGGCTGGAGAGCAGTACTTC
>-|TRBV20-1|TRBJ1-1|many
CSANRDGLVNTEAFF
TGCAGTGCTAACCGGGACGGTCTTGTGAACACTGAAGCTTTCTTT
>TRBD1|TRBV27|TRBJ2-6|many
CASGTGGSSLSGANVLTF
TGTGCCAGCGGGACAGGGGGCTCATCCCTCTCTGGGGCCAACGTCCTGACTTTC
>TRBD1|TRBV10-3|TRBJ1-1|many
CAIRTPGGDNTEAFF
TGTGCCATCAGGACCCCAGGGGGCGATAACACTGAAGCTTTCTTT
>TRBD2|TRBV19|TRBJ2-5|-
CASSSPPGLEETQYF
TGTGCCAGTAGTTCCCCGCCGGGACTAGAGGAGACCCAGTACTTC
>-|TRBV29-1|TRBJ2-1|-
CSVEQRAYEQFF
TGCAGCGTTGAGCAGAGGGCCTATGAGCAGTTCTTC
>-|TRBV27|TRBJ2-7|many
CASSPFGQALGSYEQYF
TGTGCCAGCAGCCCCTTCGGCCAGGCCCTTGGATCCTACGAGCAGTACTTC
>-|TRBV5-6|TRBJ2-5|-
CASSPRAGPQETQYF
TGTGCCAGCTCACCAAGGGCAGGCCCGCAAGAGACCCAGTACTTC
>TRBD1|TRBV2|TRBJ2-7|many
CASSGTGFMSEQYF
TGTGCCAGCAGCGGGACAGGCTTTATGAGCGAGCAGTACTTC
>TRBD2|TRBV9|TRBJ2-3|-
CASSVADGRATDTQYF
TGTGCCAGCAGCGTAGCCGACGGGAGGGCCACAGATACGCAGTATTTT
>TRBD1|TRBV2|TRBJ2-5|many
CASSTGQAGETQYF
TGTGCCAGCAGTACGGGACAGGCGGGGGAGACCCAGTACTTC
>TRBD2|TRBV24-1|TRBJ2-1|many
CATSDLRAGDTEQFF
TGTGCCACCAGTGATTTGAGGGCGGGAGACACTGAGCAGTTCTTC
>-|TRBV3-1|TRBJ2-7|many
CASSQDMAISSYEQYF
TGTGCCAGCAGCCAAGATATGGCGATTAGCTCCTACGAGCAGTACTTC
>TRBD1|TRBV7-2|TRBJ2-7|many
CASSSQTGVEQYF
TGTGCCAGCAGCTCTCAGACAGGGGTCGAGCAGTACTTC
>-|TRBV7-9|TRBJ2-5|many
CASNLAWGQETQYF
TGTGCCAGCAACTTAGCATGGGGTCAAGAGACCCAGTACTTC
>-|TRBV12-3/TRBV12-4|TRBJ2-1|-
CASSILSTANEQFF
TGTGCCAGCAGTATACTCTCGACCGCAAATGAGCAGTTCTTC
>TRBD2|TRBV20-1|TRBJ2-1|many
CSERAGGDNEQFF
TGCAGTGAGCGAGCGGGGGGAGACAATGAGCAGTTCTTC
>-|TRBV12-3/TRBV12-4|TRBJ2-3|many
CASIQGLSTDTQYF
TGTGCCAGCATCCAGGGTCTCAGCACAGATACGCAGTATTTT
>TRBD1|TRBV28|TRBJ1-2|few
CASSPPTGGAYGYTF
TGTGCCAGCAGTCCTCCAACAGGGGGTGCCTATGGCTACACCTTC
>TRBD1|TRBV28|TRBJ2-6|many
CASSPSGTGGFGANVLTF
TGTGCCAGCAGCCCCTCCGGGACAGGGGGGTTTGGGGCCAACGTCCTGACTTTC
>-|TRBV6-1|TRBJ1-1|many
CASSYPITGEAFF
TGTGCCAGCAGTTACCCCATTACAGGTGAAGCTTTCTTT
>TRBD1|TRBV28|TRBJ1-2|few
CASSELLWTGRHYGYTF
TGTGCCAGCAGTGAACTTCTATGGACAGGGCGACACTATGGCTACACCTTC
>TRBD2|TRBV5-1|TRBJ2-7|many
CASSLSGLAGGPRGEQYF
TGCGCCAGCAGCCTCAGTGGACTAGCGGGAGGGCCGAGGGGCGAGCAGTACTTC
>TRBD2|TRBV20-1|TRBJ2-7|many
CSASRTSRGIEQYF
TGCAGTGCTTCGCGGACTAGTCGGGGTATCGAGCAGTACTTC
>-|TRBV19|TRBJ1-2|-
CASKGDRSSKYGYTF
TGTGCCAGTAAGGGGGACCGCTCGAGTAAATATGGCTACACCTTC
>-|TRBV5-1|TRBJ1-2|few
CASSQEFRNSRIYTF
TGCGCCAGCAGCCAAGAATTCCGGAACAGCCGGATATACACCTTC
>TRBD1|TRBV24-1|TRBJ1-4|many
CATSEGQGGTNEKLFF
TGTGCCACCAGTGAGGGACAGGGAGGCACTAATGAAAAACTGTTTTTT